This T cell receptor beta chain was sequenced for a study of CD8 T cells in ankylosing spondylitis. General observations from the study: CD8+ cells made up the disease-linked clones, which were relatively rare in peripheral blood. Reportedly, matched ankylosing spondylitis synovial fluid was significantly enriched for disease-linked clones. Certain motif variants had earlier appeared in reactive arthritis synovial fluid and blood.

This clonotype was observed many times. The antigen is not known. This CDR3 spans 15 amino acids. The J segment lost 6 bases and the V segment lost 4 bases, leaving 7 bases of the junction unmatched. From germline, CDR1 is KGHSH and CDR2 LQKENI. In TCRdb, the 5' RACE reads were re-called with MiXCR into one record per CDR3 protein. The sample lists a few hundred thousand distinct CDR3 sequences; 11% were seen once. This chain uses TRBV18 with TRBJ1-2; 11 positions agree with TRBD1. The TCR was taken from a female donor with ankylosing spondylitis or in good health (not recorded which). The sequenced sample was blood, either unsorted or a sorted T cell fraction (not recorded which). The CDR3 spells CASSRPGQGVDGYTF. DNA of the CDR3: TGTGCCAGCTCACGACCGGGACAGGGGGTTGATGGCTACACCTTC.